The clone carrying this T cell receptor (beta chain) was recorded once. The antigen is undetermined. This CDR3 has 15 residues. Trimming removed 3 bases at V and 5 bases at J, with 13 bases between. CDR1 MDHEN and CDR2 SYDVKM come from the germline V gene. The data derive from a study of STAT5B mutations in CD4+ large granular lymphocyte leukemia. Study findings and constraints: Main leukemic clonotypes were patient-specific, but 20% to 25% appeared at low frequency elsewhere. TRBV06-family usage was enriched in top patient clones (8/27) versus controls (2/35).

Clones were sequenced by immunoSEQ multiplex PCR, and TCRdb holds only the in-frame ones, with some missing. Of 23,000 or so clones detected, roughly 70% appear once; the ten largest clones hold 0.55% to 0.75%. Material for sequencing was CD4+ T cells from blood buffy coats. The receptor's source is a human donor in good health. The chain uses TRBV28 and TRBJ1-4; D unclear. The CDR3 loop is CASSLAWVGNEKLFF. Here the CDR3 DNA reads TGTGCCAGCAGTTTGGCTTGGGTAGGAAATGAAAAACTGTTTTTT.